This TCR beta chain is from a study of blood T cell repertoires in COVID-19. Background on the study: COVID-19 samples, acute and convalescent, were from the United States, Italy and Spain. The analysed material was cDNA or gDNA that came from T cells, B-cell-depleted T cells, or PBMCs.

Clones were read by immunoSEQ multiplex PCR, and TCRdb kept only the in-frame ones, dropping some. The sample includes 350,000 or so clones, roughly 90% of them seen just once. The length of the CDR3 is 15 residues. V was shortened by 6 bases and J by 0 bases, with 12 bases between the two germline ends. From germline, CDR1 is SGHTA and CDR2 FQGNSA. The clonotype comes from a woman under 40 who had recovered from COVID-19. The V gene is TRBV7-2, the J gene TRBJ2-4, with D tentatively TRBD2 (5 bases). The source material was PBMCs or T cells enriched from blood (not recorded which). The DNA for the CDR3 is TGTGCCAGCAGATCAGCGGAATTAGCCAAAAACATTCAGTACTTC. It is translated as CASRSAELAKNIQYF.